The 18 T cell receptor beta chains in this list originate from one sample, sequenced in a study of cytomegalovirus exposure and HLA in healthy donors. Measured with immunoSEQ multiplex PCR; TCRdb has only the in-frame clones, and not every one. This table holds fewer than 250,000 clones, roughly 85% found once. Sequenced input: PBMCs. The receptors originated from a woman under 30 in good health and CMV-seronegative.

The gene calls are TRBV10-2 and TRBJ2-5; no firm D call. The CDR3 length is 12 residues. V dropped 8 bases and J dropped 5 bases, with 12 bases sitting between them. From germline, CDR1 is WSHSY and CDR2 SAAADI. CDR3 DNA sequence: TGCGCCAGCGGGTCCACTCTGGAGACCCAGTACTTC. Its protein is CASGSTLETQYF.

The J gene is TRBJ2-6, the V gene TRBV28; 9 nucleotides line up with TRBD1. This CDR3 has 18 amino acids. The trim removed 3 bases at V and 1 base at J, leaving 7 bases unmatched. CDR1 and CDR2 from the germline V gene are MDHEN and SYDVKM. Here the CDR3 reads CASSLLGTGWSGANVLTF. DNA for the CDR3: TGTGCCAGCAGTTTGCTCGGGACAGGGTGGTCTGGGGCCAACGTCCTGACTTTC.

V gene TRBV5-4 combines with J gene TRBJ2-5; D possibly corresponds to TRBD2 (6 bases). Per germline, CDR1 SGHNT and CDR2 YYREEE (reference sequence). This CDR3 is 14 amino acids long. Trimming left V 4 bases short and J 5 bases short, with 15 bases between. The CDR3: CASSPGGTRETQYF. DNA of the CDR3: TGTGCCAGCAGCCCCGGGGGTACCAGGGAGACCCAGTACTTC.

The chain uses TRBV29-1 and TRBJ2-5; 9 bases are shared with TRBD1. Germline CDR1 reads SQVTM; CDR2 reads ANQGSEA. The length of the CDR3 is 14 residues. The V and J ends lost 6 bases and 3 bases, in that order; junction bases with no gene match: 8. The CDR3 sequence is CSVTPGQGKETQYF. The DNA for the CDR3 is TGCAGCGTGACACCGGGACAGGGAAAAGAGACCCAGTACTTC.

The rearrangement links TRBV4-1 to TRBJ1-3; weak D call: TRBD1 (6 bases). Looked up from germline, CDR1 is MGHRA and CDR2 is YSYEKL. Trimming cost V 1 base and J 0 bases, with 13 bases left between them. The CDR3 extends over 17 amino acids. CDR3 sequence: CASSQARQVSSGNTIYF. The CDR3 DNA is TGCGCCAGCAGCCAAGCTCGACAGGTCTCCTCTGGAAACACCATATATTTT.

The rearrangement uses TRBV10-2 and TRBJ2-7; D gene ambiguous. Germline V gene lookup returns CDR1 WSHSY and CDR2 SAAADI. V lost 3 bases and J 4 bases, leaving 4 bases between the germline ends. CDR3 length: 11 amino acids. CDR3 residues: CASSDLYEQYF. CDR3 sequence (DNA): TGCGCCAGCAGTGACCTTTACGAGCAGTACTTC.

This rearrangement joins TRBV2 to TRBJ2-5; TRBD1 aligns across 8 bases. The V and J ends lost 11 bases and 4 bases, in that order; junction bases with no gene match: 6. This CDR3 spans 12 amino acids. Germline-derived CDR1 and CDR2 are SNHLY and FYNNEI. For the CDR3, the DNA is TGTGCCGGCCGGGGACAGGCAGAGACCCAGTACTTC. Translated, it gives CAGRGQAETQYF.

This clone was seen a single time. This chain uses TRBV2 with TRBJ1-5; D remains ambiguous. This CDR3 contains 15 residues. Trimming took off 2 bases at V and 1 base at J, with 9 bases between the two ends. CDR1 is SNHLY and CDR2 is FYNNEI in the germline V gene. The CDR3 region has the DNA TGTGCCAGCAGTGAATCCGGGATAAGCAATCAGCCCCAGCATTTT. It codes for CASSESGISNQPQHF. Drawing the rest from reference TRBV2 and TRBJ1-5, the complete variable domain is EPEVTQTPSHQVTQMGQEVILRCVPISNHLYFYWYRQILGQKVEFLVSFYNNEISEKSEIFDDQFSVERPDGSNFTLKIRSTKLEDSAMYFCASSESGISNQPQHFGDGTRLSIL.

V usage is TRBV27 and J usage is TRBJ1-3, with 10 bases that match TRBD1. The J segment lost 4 bases and the V segment lost 5 bases, leaving 8 bases of the junction unmatched. The V gene's germline CDR1 is MNHEY and CDR2 SMNVEV (reference sequence). This CDR3 comprises 16 residues. The chain's CDR3 is CASSLGTGVAGNTIYF. The CDR3 region has the DNA TGTGCCAGCAGTCTCGGGACAGGGGTTGCAGGAAACACCATATATTTT.

The chain combines TRBV15 with TRBJ2-2; possibly TRBD1 for D (6 bases). Germline-derived CDR1 and CDR2 are LNHNV and YYDKDF (reference sequence). This CDR3 is built from 17 residues. V was trimmed by 0 bases and J by 5 bases, leaving 16 bases between them. CDR3 protein: CATSRDRIRQGTGELFF. In DNA, the CDR3 is TGTGCCACCAGCAGAGACAGGATACGCCAGGGGACCGGGGAGCTGTTTTTT.

The chain is built from TRBV6-6 and TRBJ2-3; the D gene is possibly TRBD2 (6 bases). The CDR3 has 13 amino acids. V shed 9 bases and J shed 3 bases, with 13 bases lying between them. CDR1 MNHNY and CDR2 SVGAGI come from the germline V gene (reference sequence). The CDR3 sequence is CASRGGVTDTQYF. The CDR3 DNA sequence: TGTGCCAGTCGTGGAGGGGTTACAGATACGCAGTATTTT.

V usage is TRBV2 and J usage is TRBJ1-2; unclear D gene. The CDR3 runs 15 residues. Per the germline V gene, CDR1 is SNHLY and CDR2 is FYNNEI. V was trimmed by 6 bases and J by 4 bases, leaving 18 bases between them. In DNA form, the CDR3 reads TGTGCCAGCAGACCCGGAATTGAGCCACTCTATGGCTACACCTTC. Residues: CASRPGIEPLYGYTF.

The chain recombines TRBV20-1 with TRBJ2-1; D possibly corresponds to TRBD1 (6 bases). Trimming pared 6 bases from V and 7 bases from J, leaving 10 bases between. CDR3 length equals 11 residues. Germline V CDR1 and CDR2: DFQATT, SNEGSKA (reference sequence). The CDR3 sequence: CSARGINEQFF. As DNA, the CDR3 is TGCAGTGCGAGGGGGATTAATGAGCAGTTCTTC.

The chain couples TRBV19 to TRBJ2-7, with 7 bases aligning to TRBD1. CDR1 LNHDA and CDR2 SQIVND come from the germline V gene (reference sequence). V was clipped by 5 bases and J by 4 bases; unmatched bases: 5. This CDR3 comprises 13 residues. The CDR3 nucleotides are TGTGCCAGTAGTCCCGGACAGGCGTACGAGCAGTACTTC. This codes for CASSPGQAYEQYF. Based on the CDR3 plus reference TRBV19 and TRBJ2-7, the full variable domain is DGGITQSPKYLFRKEGQNVTLSCEQNLNHDAMYWYRQDPGQGLRLIYYSQIVNDFQKGDIAEGYSVSREKKESFPLTVTSAQKNPTAFYLCASSPGQAYEQYFGPGTRLTVT.

The rearrangement links TRBV7-3 to TRBJ1-1; 7 nucleotides align to TRBD1. J gave up 0 bases and V 5 bases, and 6 bases lay outside the gene matches. CDR1 and CDR2 from the germline V gene are SGHTA and FQGTGA. This CDR3 region has 15 residues. CDR3 loop: CASSLQGPLNTEAFF. For the CDR3, the DNA is TGTGCCAGCAGCCTACAGGGGCCTCTGAACACTGAAGCTTTCTTT.

This chain connects TRBV27 to TRBJ1-4; the D gene is possibly TRBD1 (6 bases). CDR1 is MNHEY and CDR2 is SMNVEV in the germline V gene (reference sequence). The CDR3 is 13 amino acids. V was trimmed by 5 bases and J by 8 bases, leaving 12 bases between them. The CDR3 sequence is CASSGRGWEKLFF. DNA for the CDR3: TGTGCCAGCAGTGGCAGGGGTTGGGAAAAACTGTTTTTT.

This clone was found a few times. V and J are TRBV10-1 and TRBJ1-2; perhaps TRBD1 as D (5 bases). The CDR3 is made up of 14 amino acids. V lost 5 bases, J lost 4 bases, and 14 bases lay in between. The V gene's germline CDR1 is WNHNN and CDR2 SYGVQD (reference sequence). CDR3 region: CASSPSEGTYGYTF. In DNA form, the CDR3 reads TGCGCCAGCAGTCCATCCGAGGGGACCTATGGCTACACCTTC.

The chain carries TRBV5-1 and TRBJ1-4, with unresolved D. The CDR3 is 16 residues long. Trimming removed 0 bases from V and 5 bases from J, with 14 bases in between. Germline V gives CDR1 SGHRS, CDR2 YFSETQ. CDR3 sequence: CASSLAMDGRNEKLFF. In nucleotides, the CDR3 is TGCGCCAGCAGCTTGGCGATGGACGGGAGGAATGAAAAACTGTTTTTT.